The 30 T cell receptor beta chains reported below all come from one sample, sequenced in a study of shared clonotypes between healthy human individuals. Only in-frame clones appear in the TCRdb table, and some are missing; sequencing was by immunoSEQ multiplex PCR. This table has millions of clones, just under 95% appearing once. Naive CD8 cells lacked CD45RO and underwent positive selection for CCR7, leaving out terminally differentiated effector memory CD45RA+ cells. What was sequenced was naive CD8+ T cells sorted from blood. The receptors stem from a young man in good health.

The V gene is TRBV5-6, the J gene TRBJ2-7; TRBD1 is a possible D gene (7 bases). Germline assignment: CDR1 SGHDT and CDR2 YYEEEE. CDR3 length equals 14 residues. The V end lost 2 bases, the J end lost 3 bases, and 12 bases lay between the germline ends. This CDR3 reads CASSFQGGIYEQYF. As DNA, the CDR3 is TGTGCCAGCAGCTTTCAGGGGGGTATCTACGAGCAGTACTTC.

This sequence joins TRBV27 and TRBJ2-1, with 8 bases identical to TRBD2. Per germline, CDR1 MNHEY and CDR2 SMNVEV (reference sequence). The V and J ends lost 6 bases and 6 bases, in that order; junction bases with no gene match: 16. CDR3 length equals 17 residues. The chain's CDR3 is CASRAEGPGLGINEQFF. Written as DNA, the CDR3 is TGTGCCAGCAGAGCCGAAGGTCCGGGACTAGGTATCAATGAGCAGTTCTTC.

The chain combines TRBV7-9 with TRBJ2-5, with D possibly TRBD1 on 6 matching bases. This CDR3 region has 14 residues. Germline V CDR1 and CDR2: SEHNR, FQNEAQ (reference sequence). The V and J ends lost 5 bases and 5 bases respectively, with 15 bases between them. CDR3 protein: CASSPRNREETQYF. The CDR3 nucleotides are TGTGCCAGCAGCCCCAGAAACAGGGAGGAGACCCAGTACTTC.

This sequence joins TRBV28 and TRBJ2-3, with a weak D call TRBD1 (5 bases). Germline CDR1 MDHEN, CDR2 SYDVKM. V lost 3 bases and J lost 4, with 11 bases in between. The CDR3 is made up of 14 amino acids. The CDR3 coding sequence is TGTGCCAGCAGTTTCTTGCTAGGGGCAGATACGCAGTATTTT. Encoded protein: CASSFLLGADTQYF.

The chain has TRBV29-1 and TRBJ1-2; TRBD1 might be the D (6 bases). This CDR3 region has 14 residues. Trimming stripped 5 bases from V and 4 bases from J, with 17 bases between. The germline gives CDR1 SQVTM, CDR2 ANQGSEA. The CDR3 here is CSVQMTGEIYGYTF. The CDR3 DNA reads TGCAGCGTTCAAATGACAGGAGAAATCTATGGCTACACCTTC.

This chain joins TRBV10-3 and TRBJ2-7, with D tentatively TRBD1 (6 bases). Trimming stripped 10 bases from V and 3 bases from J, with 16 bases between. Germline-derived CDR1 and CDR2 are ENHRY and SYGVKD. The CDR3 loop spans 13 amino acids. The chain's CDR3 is CATAAGEYYEQYF. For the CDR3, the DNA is TGTGCCACCGCGGCAGGGGAGTACTACGAGCAGTACTTC.

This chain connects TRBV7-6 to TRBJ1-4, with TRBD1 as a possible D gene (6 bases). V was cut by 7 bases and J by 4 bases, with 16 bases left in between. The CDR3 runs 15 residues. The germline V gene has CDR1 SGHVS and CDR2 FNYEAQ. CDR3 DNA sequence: TGTGCCAGCACCTCTCGGGGGCAGCTTAATGAAAAACTGTTTTTT. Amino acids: CASTSRGQLNEKLFF.

CDR3 in DNA: TGTGCCAGCAGTTACACGGACACCCACGAGCAGTACTTC. This encodes CASSYTDTHEQYF. This chain connects TRBV6-5 to TRBJ2-7; maybe TRBD1 (5 bases). CDR3 length: 13 residues. V shed 2 bases and J shed 5 bases, with 10 bases lying between them. The germline V gene has CDR1 MNHEY and CDR2 SVGAGI.

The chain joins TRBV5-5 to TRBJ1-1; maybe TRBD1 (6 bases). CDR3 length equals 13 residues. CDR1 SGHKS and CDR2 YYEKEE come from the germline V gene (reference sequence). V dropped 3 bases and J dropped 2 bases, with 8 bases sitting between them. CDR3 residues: CASSWGLNTEAFF. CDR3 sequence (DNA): TGTGCCAGCAGCTGGGGGCTCAACACTGAAGCTTTCTTT. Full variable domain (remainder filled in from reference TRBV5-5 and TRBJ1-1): DAGVTQSPTHLIKTRGQQVTLRCSPISGHKSVSWYQQVLGQGPQFIFQYYEKEERGRGNFPDRFSARQFPNYSSELNVNALLLGDSALYLCASSWGLNTEAFFGQGTRLTVV.

The CDR3 DNA sequence: TGTGCCAGTAGTCTGGGTTCTTCGGGTCACGAGCAGTACTTC. It yields the protein CASSLGSSGHEQYF. This chain joins TRBV19 and TRBJ2-7; no clear D. The germline V gene has CDR1 LNHDA and CDR2 SQIVND (reference sequence). Between the trimmed V and J ends, which lost 5 bases and 5 bases, there was a span of 16 bases. The CDR3 has 14 residues.

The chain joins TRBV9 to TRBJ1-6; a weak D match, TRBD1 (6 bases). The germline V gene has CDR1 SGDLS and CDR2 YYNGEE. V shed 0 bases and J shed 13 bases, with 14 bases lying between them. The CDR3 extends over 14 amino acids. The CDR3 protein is CASSVGQEIIPLHF. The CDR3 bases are TGTGCCAGCAGCGTAGGACAGGAGATCATCCCCCTCCACTTT. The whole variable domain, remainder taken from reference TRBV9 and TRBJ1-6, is DSGVTQTPKHLITATGQRVTLRCSPRSGDLSVYWYQQSLDQGLQFLIQYYNGEERAKGNILERFSAQQFPDLHSELNLSSLELGDSALYFCASSVGQEIIPLHFGNGTRLTVT.

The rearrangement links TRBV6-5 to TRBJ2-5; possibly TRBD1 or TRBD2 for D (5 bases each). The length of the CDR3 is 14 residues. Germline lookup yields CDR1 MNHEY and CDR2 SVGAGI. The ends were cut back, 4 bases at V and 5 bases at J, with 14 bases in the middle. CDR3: CASSSYLGEETQYF. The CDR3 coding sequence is TGTGCCAGCAGTTCATATCTGGGGGAGGAGACCCAGTACTTC.

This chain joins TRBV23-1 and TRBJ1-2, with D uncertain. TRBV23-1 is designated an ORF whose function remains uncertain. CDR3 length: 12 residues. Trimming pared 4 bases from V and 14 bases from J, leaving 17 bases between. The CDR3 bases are TGCGCCAGCAGTCTCAATCAACGACCGCCGACCTTC. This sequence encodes CASSLNQRPPTF.

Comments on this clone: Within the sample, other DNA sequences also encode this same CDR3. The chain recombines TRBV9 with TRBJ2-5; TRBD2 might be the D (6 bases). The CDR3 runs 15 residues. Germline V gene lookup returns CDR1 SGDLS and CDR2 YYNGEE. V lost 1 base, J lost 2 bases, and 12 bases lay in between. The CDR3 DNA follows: TGTGCCAGCAGCGTATCCGGGGGTTTACAAGAGACCCAGTACTTC. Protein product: CASSVSGGLQETQYF. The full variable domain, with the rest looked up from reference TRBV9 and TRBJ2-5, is DSGVTQTPKHLITATGQRVTLRCSPRSGDLSVYWYQQSLDQGLQFLIQYYNGEERAKGNILERFSAQQFPDLHSELNLSSLELGDSALYFCASSVSGGLQETQYFGPGTRLLVL.

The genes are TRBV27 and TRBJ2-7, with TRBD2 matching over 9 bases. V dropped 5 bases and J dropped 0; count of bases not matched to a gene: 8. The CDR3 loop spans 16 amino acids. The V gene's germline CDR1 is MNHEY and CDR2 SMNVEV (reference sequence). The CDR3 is CASSASSGESSYEQYF. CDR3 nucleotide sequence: TGTGCCAGCAGTGCGTCTAGCGGGGAAAGCTCCTACGAGCAGTACTTC.

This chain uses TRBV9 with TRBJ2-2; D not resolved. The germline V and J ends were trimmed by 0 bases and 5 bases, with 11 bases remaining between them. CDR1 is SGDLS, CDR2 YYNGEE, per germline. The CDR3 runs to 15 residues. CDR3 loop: CASSVALQGTGELFF. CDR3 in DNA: TGTGCCAGCAGCGTAGCCCTACAAGGTACCGGGGAGCTGTTTTTT.

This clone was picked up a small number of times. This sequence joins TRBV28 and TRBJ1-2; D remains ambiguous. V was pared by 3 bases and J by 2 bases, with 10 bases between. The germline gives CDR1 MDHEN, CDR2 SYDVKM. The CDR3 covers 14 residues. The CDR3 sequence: CASSLTPRNYGYTF. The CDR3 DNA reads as TGTGCCAGCAGTTTGACCCCAAGGAACTATGGCTACACCTTC.

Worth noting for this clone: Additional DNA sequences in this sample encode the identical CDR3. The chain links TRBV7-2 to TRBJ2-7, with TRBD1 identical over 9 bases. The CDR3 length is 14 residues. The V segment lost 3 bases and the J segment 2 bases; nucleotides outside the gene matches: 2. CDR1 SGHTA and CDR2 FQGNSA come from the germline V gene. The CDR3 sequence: CASSFGTGTYEQYF. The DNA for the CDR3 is TGTGCCAGCAGCTTTGGGACAGGGACCTACGAGCAGTACTTC.

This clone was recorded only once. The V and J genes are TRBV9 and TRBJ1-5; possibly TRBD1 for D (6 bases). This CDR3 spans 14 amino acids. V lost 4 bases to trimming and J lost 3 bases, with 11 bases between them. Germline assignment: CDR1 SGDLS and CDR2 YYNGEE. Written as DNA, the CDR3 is TGTGCCAGCAGCTCAGGGGACGACAATCAGCCCCAGCATTTT. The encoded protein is CASSSGDDNQPQHF.

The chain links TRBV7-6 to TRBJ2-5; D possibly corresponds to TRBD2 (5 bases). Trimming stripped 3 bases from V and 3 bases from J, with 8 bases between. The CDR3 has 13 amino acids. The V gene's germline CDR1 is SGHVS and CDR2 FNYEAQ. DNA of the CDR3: TGTGCCAGCAGCTTGGTGGGAGAAGAGACCCAGTACTTC. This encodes CASSLVGEETQYF. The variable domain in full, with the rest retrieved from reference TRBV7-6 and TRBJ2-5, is GAGVSQSPRYKVTKRGQDVALRCDPISGHVSLYWYRQALGQGPEFLTYFNYEAQQDKSGLPNDRFSAERPEGSISTLTIQRTEQRDSAMYRCASSLVGEETQYFGPGTRLLVL.

The CDR3 DNA follows: TGTGCCTGGGCCTTTGGGGCAGGGAGCGACGAGCAGTACTTC. Amino acid sequence: CAWAFGAGSDEQYF. The chain has TRBV30 and TRBJ2-7; D might be TRBD1 or TRBD2, each matching 5 bases. The V end lost 5 bases, the J end lost 5 bases, and 19 bases lay between the germline ends. This CDR3 has 14 residues. The germline gives CDR1 GTSNPN, CDR2 SVGIG (reference sequence).

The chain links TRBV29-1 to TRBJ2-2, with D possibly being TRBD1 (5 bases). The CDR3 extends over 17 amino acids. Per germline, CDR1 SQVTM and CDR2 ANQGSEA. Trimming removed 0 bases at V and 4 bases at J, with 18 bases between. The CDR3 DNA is TGCAGCGTTGAAGACTCCGCTATTGGCAGGGCCACCGGGGAGCTGTTTTTT. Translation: CSVEDSAIGRATGELFF.

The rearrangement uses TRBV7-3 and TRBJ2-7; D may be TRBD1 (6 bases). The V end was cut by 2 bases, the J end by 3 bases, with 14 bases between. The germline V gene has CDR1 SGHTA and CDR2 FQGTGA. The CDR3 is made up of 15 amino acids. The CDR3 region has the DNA TGTGCCAGCAGCTTAGGGGTGGGACACCTCTACGAGCAGTACTTC. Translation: CASSLGVGHLYEQYF.

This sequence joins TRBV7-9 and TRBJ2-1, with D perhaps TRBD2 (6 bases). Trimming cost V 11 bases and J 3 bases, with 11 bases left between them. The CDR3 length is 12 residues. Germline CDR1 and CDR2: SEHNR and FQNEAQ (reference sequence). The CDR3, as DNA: TGTGCCGCAGCGGGCATCTACAATGAGCAGTTCTTC. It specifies CAAAGIYNEQFF.

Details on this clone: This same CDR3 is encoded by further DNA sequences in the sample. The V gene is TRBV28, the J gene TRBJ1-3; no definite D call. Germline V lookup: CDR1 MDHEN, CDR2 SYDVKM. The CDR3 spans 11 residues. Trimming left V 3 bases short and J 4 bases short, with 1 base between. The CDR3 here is CASSLGNTIYF. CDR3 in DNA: TGTGCCAGCAGTTTGGGAAACACCATATATTTT.

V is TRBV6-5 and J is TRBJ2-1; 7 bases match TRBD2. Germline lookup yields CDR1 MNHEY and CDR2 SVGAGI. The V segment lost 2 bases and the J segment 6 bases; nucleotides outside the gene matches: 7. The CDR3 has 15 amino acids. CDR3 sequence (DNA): TGTGCCAGCAGTTACACGGGGGAGGGGCCCAATGAGCAGTTCTTC. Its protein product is CASSYTGEGPNEQFF.

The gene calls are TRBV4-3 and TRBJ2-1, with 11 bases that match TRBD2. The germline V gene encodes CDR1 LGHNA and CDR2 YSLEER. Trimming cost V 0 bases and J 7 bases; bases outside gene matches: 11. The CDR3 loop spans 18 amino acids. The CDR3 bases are TGCGCCAGCAGCCAAGATGGAATAGCGGGAGGGCCAAGAAATGAGCAGTTCTTC. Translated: CASSQDGIAGGPRNEQFF.

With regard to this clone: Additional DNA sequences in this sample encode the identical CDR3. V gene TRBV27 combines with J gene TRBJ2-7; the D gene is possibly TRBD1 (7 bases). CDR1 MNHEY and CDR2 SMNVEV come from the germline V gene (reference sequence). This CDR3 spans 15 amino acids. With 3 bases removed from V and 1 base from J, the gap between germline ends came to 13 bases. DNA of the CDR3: TGTGCCAGCAGTTTCTCGGCAGGGGGGTCCTACGAGCAGTACTTC. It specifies CASSFSAGGSYEQYF.

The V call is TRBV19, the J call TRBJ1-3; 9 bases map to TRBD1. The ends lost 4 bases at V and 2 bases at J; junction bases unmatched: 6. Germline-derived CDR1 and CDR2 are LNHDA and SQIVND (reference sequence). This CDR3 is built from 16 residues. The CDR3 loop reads CASSTDRDRAGNTIYF. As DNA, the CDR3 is TGTGCCAGTAGTACCGACCGGGACAGGGCTGGAAACACCATATATTTT.

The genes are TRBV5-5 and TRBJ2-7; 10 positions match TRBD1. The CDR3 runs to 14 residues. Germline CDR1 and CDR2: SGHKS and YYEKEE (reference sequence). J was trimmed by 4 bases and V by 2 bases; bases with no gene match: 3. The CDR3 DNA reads TGTGCCAGCAGCTTCTGGACAGGGGGATACGAGCAGTACTTC. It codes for CASSFWTGGYEQYF.